The T cell receptor beta chain under discussion was sequenced for a study of blood T cell repertoires in COVID-19. About the research overall: From T cells, B-cell-depleted T cells, or PBMCs came the material, which was cDNA or gDNA.

As handled by the study authors: How many nucleated cells were present was estimated from reference gene primer amplification. The data were produced by immunoSEQ multiplex PCR, yet TCRdb's version contains in-frame clones alone and is incomplete. The DNA gave D and trimming, while V, J and clone size come from that table. The data hold approximately 65,000 clones, with 60% to 85% observed a single time. This TCR was recovered from a human donor in a cohort sampled during active COVID-19. The sample was peripheral blood.

For the CDR3, the DNA is TGTGCCATCCCTTCTAGCGGGGGGCCCTACAATGAGCAGTTCTTC. Protein product: CAIPSSGGPYNEQFF. The chain couples TRBV24-1 to TRBJ2-1; 11 nucleotides match TRBD2. Germline-derived CDR1 and CDR2 are KGHDR and SFDVKD. The CDR3 is 15 amino acids. Trimming took 11 bases from V and 2 from J; bases not matched to a gene: 7.